A selection of T cell receptor beta chains follows, all from one sample in a study. TCRdb used MiXCR to reprocess the 5' RACE reads, holding one entry per CDR3 protein. This sample carries about 9,000 distinct CDR3 sequences, around 42% of them seen once, and the ten largest clones take about 2.9%. Source material: Tregs sorted from a lymph node. The receptors originated from a female donor with breast cancer. CDR3s include the opening cysteine and the closing phenylalanine or tryptophan. D genes are given only for firm matches. Clone size, where shown, is once, few, many, or a class for clones that have expanded.

.	TRBD1	TRBJ1-6	TRBV20-1	TGCAGTGATATTGACAGGGGGCAGGATAATTCACCCCTCCACTTT	CSDIDRGQDNSPLHF
few	.	TRBJ2-7	TRBV5-1	TGCGCCAGCAGCCCGCGGACATCAGCCTACGAGCAGTACTTC	CASSPRTSAYEQYF
few	TRBD1	TRBJ1-2	TRBV24-1	TGTGCCACCAGCCTACCGGGACAGAACTATGGCTACACCTTC	CATSLPGQNYGYTF
.	.	TRBJ1-5	TRBV4-2	TGTGCCAGCAGCCAAGTGTTTGGACAGAGGACCGGTTCGTCCCAGCCCCAGCATTTT	CASSQVFGQRTGSSQPQHF
.	.	TRBJ1-1	TRBV9	TGTGCCAGCAGCGTAGGGTCAGAGGCCTATGAAGCTTTCTTT	CASSVGSEAYEAFF
few	.	TRBJ1-1	TRBV4-1	TGCGCCAGCAGCCAAGATCCAGAAGCGGCCCAGGGGCGGGTGAACACTGAAGCTTTCTTT	CASSQDPEAAQGRVNTEAFF
few	.	TRBJ2-1	TRBV4-1	TGCGCCAGCAGCCAAGATCGGATCGGTTTTGAGCAGTTCTTC	CASSQDRIGFEQFF
medium-sized	.	TRBJ2-7	TRBV18	TGTGCCAGCTCACCACCACCAGGCAGGGGTTACGAGCAGTACTTC	CASSPPPGRGYEQYF
.	.	TRBJ1-1	TRBV5-4	TGTGCCAGCAGCAGACTACAGGGACTGAACACTGAAGCTTTCTTT	CASSRLQGLNTEAFF
.	TRBD1	TRBJ2-5	TRBV9	TGTGCCAGCCAGACCGGGACAGGGGGAAGAGAGACCCAGTACTTC	CASQTGTGGRETQYF
.	.	TRBJ2-4	TRBV4-1	TGCGCCAGCAGCCAAGAGGCAGGGATAGGCAAAAACACTCAGTACTTC	CASSQEAGIGKNTQYF
.	TRBD2	TRBJ2-1	TRBV7-6	TGTGCCAGCAGCCCTTTAGCGGGAGGGTACCATGAGCAGTTCTTC	CASSPLAGGYHEQFF
.	.	TRBJ2-1	TRBV11-2	TGTGCCAGCGGCTCCCCAGAAGAGTCCTCCTACAATGAGCAGTTCTTC	CASGSPEESSYNEQFF
.	.	TRBJ2-1	TRBV29-1	TGCAGCGTTGAAGATTTCTTGGACAGACCCTCCTACAATGAGCAGTTCTTC	CSVEDFLDRPSYNEQFF
few	.	TRBJ2-5	TRBV5-6	TGTGCCAGCAGCTCTAGCGTTGAGACCCAGTACTTC	CASSSSVETQYF
.	.	TRBJ2-6	TRBV27	TGTGCCAGCAGCGGACTGGGTCAGACCTCTGGGGCCAACGTCCTGACTTTC	CASSGLGQTSGANVLTF
medium-sized	TRBD2	TRBJ2-1	TRBV6-5	TGTGCCAGCAGTGGTTATAGCGGGGGGGCCTACAATGAGCAGTTCTTC	CASSGYSGGAYNEQFF
few	.	TRBJ2-1	TRBV29-1	TGCAGCGCTGTCCCCGCAGGCTCGGGTGATGAGCAGTTCTTC	CSAVPAGSGDEQFF
.	.	TRBJ1-2	TRBV29-1	TGCAGCGTACACACTTTTCAGGGGGGCTACACCTTC	CSVHTFQGGYTF
few	.	TRBJ2-7	TRBV7-9	TGTGCCAGCAGCCTAGGACCGTACTACGAGCAGTACTTC	CASSLGPYYEQYF
few	TRBD1	TRBJ2-3	TRBV30	TGTGCCTGGAGTTCACGGGACAGGGGCCGTCTATCCACGAATACGCAGTATTTT	CAWSSRDRGRLSTNTQYF
.	.	TRBJ2-3	TRBV20-1	TGCAGTGCTAGAGATCTACAGGGAAACACAGATACGCAGTATTTT	CSARDLQGNTDTQYF
.	.	TRBJ2-7	TRBV27	TGTGCCAGCAGCTTAGTTGCAACTCGGACGGGAATATACGAGCAGTACTTC	CASSLVATRTGIYEQYF
few	.	TRBJ1-3	TRBV27	TGTGCCAGCAGTTTGACCGCCGACTCTGGAAACACCATATATTTT	CASSLTADSGNTIYF
once	TRBD2	TRBJ2-3	TRBV20-1	TGCAGTGCTAGTCTATGGGTGGCGGGAGGAGGCACAGATACGCAGTATTTT	CSASLWVAGGGTDTQYF
once	.	TRBJ2-7	TRBV6-5	TGTGCCAGCAGTTACGCGGCCCCCAACTCCTACGAGCAGTACTTC	CASSYAAPNSYEQYF